This entry lists 21 T cell receptor beta chains sequenced from one sample in a study of blood T cell repertoires in COVID-19. Here immunoSEQ multiplex PCR was the method, and the copy in TCRdb shows in-frame clones only, minus some. The profile shows about 96,000 clones, less than 85% of them singletons. Specimen: peripheral blood. These receptors were collected from a woman aged 60-70 years with acute or convalescent COVID-19.

The chain couples TRBV6-5 to TRBJ2-7; D remains unclear. Germline loops: CDR1 MNHEY, CDR2 SVGAGI. V lost 3 bases and J lost 0, with 12 bases in between. The CDR3 extends over 15 amino acids. DNA for the CDR3: TGTGCCAGCAGTTATCGGCCAGGTCCCTCCTACGAGCAGTACTTC. Translated, it gives CASSYRPGPSYEQYF.

In its sample, this clone was seen a few times. V is TRBV11-3 and J is TRBJ2-1, with 7 bases lining up with TRBD1. V shed 5 bases and J 9 bases; nucleotides not matched to a gene: 7. This CDR3 is 13 amino acids long. The germline CDR1 and CDR2 sequences are SGHNT and YENEEA. The CDR3 region has the DNA TGTGCCAGCAGCCTAAGGGGGCGCGGTGAGCAGTTCTTC. Its translation: CASSLRGRGEQFF.

Here the CDR3 reads CAWRVVNTEAFF. In nucleotides, the CDR3 is TGTGCCTGGAGGGTAGTGAACACTGAAGCTTTCTTT. The V gene is TRBV30, the J gene TRBJ1-1; D gene uncertain. The CDR3 is made up of 12 amino acids. V was cut by 3 bases and J by 0 bases, with 5 bases left in between. In germline, CDR1 is GTSNPN, CDR2 SVGIG (reference sequence).

The gene calls are TRBV5-1 and TRBJ1-2; D remains ambiguous. This CDR3 comprises 14 residues. Trimming removed 0 bases at V and 0 bases at J, with 6 bases between. Germline CDR1 reads SGHRS; CDR2 reads YFSETQ. The CDR3 protein is CASSLDSSNYGYTF. CDR3 bases: TGCGCCAGCAGCTTGGACAGTTCTAACTATGGCTACACCTTC.

The rearrangement joins TRBV21-1 to TRBJ2-5; TRBD2 is the table's D call, not checked against the DNA. TRBV21-1 is designated a pseudogene. There are 13 residues in the CDR3. DNA for the CDR3: TGTGCCAGCAGCGGACTAGCCAGGGAGACCCAGTACTTC. Its translation is CASSGLARETQYF.

This clone is a singleton in its sample. This chain links TRBV21-1 with TRBJ2-2; the table calls TRBD2, which could not be checked here. TRBV21-1 is deemed a pseudogene. This CDR3 region has 14 residues. DNA for the CDR3: TGTGCCAGAGCTTCGGGGTCGAACACCGGGGAGCTGTTTTTT. Protein product: CARASGSNTGELFF.

This chain joins TRBV6-2 or TRBV6-3 and TRBJ2-7, with 7 nucleotides matching TRBD2. V gave up 0 bases and J gave up 3 bases; unmatched junction bases: 11. CDR1 and CDR2 from the germline V gene are MNHEY and SVGEGT. The CDR3 covers 17 residues. CDR3 sequence reads: CASSYSSRLSGVYEQYF. The CDR3 DNA reads as TGTGCCAGCAGTTACTCGAGTCGACTGAGCGGGGTCTACGAGCAGTACTTC.

The rearrangement links TRBV15 to TRBJ1-1; tentatively, D is TRBD1 (5 bases). CDR3 length: 12 residues. Germline V CDR1 and CDR2: LNHNV, YYDKDF (reference sequence). Trimming took off 5 bases at V and 3 bases at J, with 7 bases between the two ends. The CDR3 sequence: CATSPGYTEAFF. In DNA form, the CDR3 reads TGTGCCACCAGCCCAGGGTACACTGAAGCTTTCTTT.

The CDR3 loop reads CASTGGQSPTGELFF. The CDR3, as DNA: TGTGCCAGCACCGGGGGACAGAGCCCCACCGGGGAGCTGTTTTTT. The chain joins TRBV28 to TRBJ2-2, with D possibly being TRBD1 (7 bases). V shed 7 bases and J shed 4 bases, with 16 bases lying between them. The CDR3 runs to 15 residues. Germline V gives CDR1 MDHEN, CDR2 SYDVKM.

This clone showed up just once. As DNA, the CDR3 is TGTGCCAGCAGCCAAGGTAGTATAGCGGGGGTCTCCTACGAGCAGTACTTC. The encoded protein is CASSQGSIAGVSYEQYF. The chain combines TRBV4-2 with TRBJ2-7; TRBD2 aligns across 9 bases. Germline loops: CDR1 LGHNA, CDR2 YNFKEQ. This CDR3 is built from 17 residues. J was trimmed by 0 bases and V by 1 base; bases with no gene match: 7.

The chain recombines TRBV11-1 with TRBJ2-1, with 14 bases matching TRBD2. Germline CDR1 is SGHAT and CDR2 is FQDESV (reference sequence). The CDR3 has 16 residues. Trimming cost V 6 bases and J 4 bases; bases outside gene matches: 5. CDR3 sequence reads: CASRKGTSGGYNEQFF. The CDR3 DNA sequence: TGTGCCAGCAGGAAAGGGACTAGCGGGGGATACAATGAGCAGTTCTTC.

The V and J genes are TRBV7-9 and TRBJ1-2; 7 nucleotides align to TRBD1. Germline lookup yields CDR1 SEHNR and CDR2 FQNEAQ (reference sequence). This CDR3 is built from 15 residues. Trimming at V came to 3 bases and at J to 4 bases, leaving 8 bases not matched to a gene. This chain's CDR3 is CASSLETGVAYGYTF. CDR3 in DNA: TGTGCCAGCAGCTTGGAAACAGGGGTCGCCTATGGCTACACCTTC.

This clone has just one count. The chain has TRBV5-4 and TRBJ1-2; D remains unclear. The CDR3 is 15 amino acids. CDR1 and CDR2 from the germline V gene are SGHNT and YYREEE (reference sequence). V was clipped by 0 bases and J by 2 bases, with 11 bases between them. The CDR3 coding sequence is TGTGCCAGCAGCTTGGGGCTCCCCGGGAACTATGGCTACACCTTC. The encoded protein is CASSLGLPGNYGYTF.

The chain is built from TRBV18 and TRBJ1-2; 10 bases fit TRBD1. The length of the CDR3 is 16 residues. CDR1 KGHSH and CDR2 LQKENI come from the germline V gene. After removal of 1 base from V and 4 bases from J, the junction contained 6 bases not matched to a gene. CDR3 nucleotide sequence: TGTGCCAGCTCACCACAGTCGACAGGGGGCGTCTATGGCTACACCTTC. This encodes CASSPQSTGGVYGYTF.

The chain combines TRBV28 with TRBJ1-4; possible D gene TRBD1, 6 bases. CDR1 is MDHEN and CDR2 is SYDVKM in the germline V gene. The CDR3 loop spans 13 amino acids. The V gene lost 7 bases and the J gene lost 7 bases, with 13 bases spanning the gap. This CDR3 reads CASKGGVGEKLFF. The DNA for the CDR3 is TGTGCCAGCAAAGGGGGAGTGGGTGAAAAACTGTTTTTT.

This chain joins TRBV29-1 and TRBJ2-1; 8 bases map to TRBD1. The CDR3 has 13 amino acids. V lost 7 bases to trimming and J lost 3 bases; unmatched junction nucleotides: 5. CDR1 and CDR2 from the germline V gene are SQVTM and ANQGSEA. The chain's CDR3 is CSGAGGDYNEQFF. CDR3 nucleotide sequence: TGCAGCGGAGCAGGGGGCGACTACAATGAGCAGTTCTTC.

The chain couples TRBV6-6 to TRBJ2-1, with D maybe TRBD1 (5 bases). CDR3 length equals 13 residues. In germline, CDR1 is MNHNY, CDR2 SVGAGI (reference sequence). The germline V and J ends were trimmed by 5 bases and 4 bases, with 9 bases remaining between them. The CDR3 coding sequence is TGTGCCAGCAGTACCCCAGGGTACAATGAGCAGTTCTTC. Translation gives CASSTPGYNEQFF.

This chain uses TRBV11-3 with TRBJ1-1, with 7 bases lining up with TRBD1. This CDR3 is built from 14 residues. With V trimmed by 3 bases and J by 1 base, 2 bases remained unmatched. Germline V gene sequence: CDR1 SGHNT, CDR2 YENEEA. This CDR3 is CASSLGTANTEAFF. The DNA of the CDR3 is TGTGCCAGCAGCTTGGGGACAGCGAACACTGAAGCTTTCTTT.

The J gene is TRBJ1-1, the V gene TRBV20-1; D perhaps matches TRBD1 (5 bases). Trimming took 3 bases from V and 4 from J, leaving 12 bases between them. This CDR3 is built from 13 residues. Germline values: CDR1 DFQATT, CDR2 SNEGSKA (reference sequence). The CDR3 nucleotides read TGCAGTGCTAGTCTTGGCAGGGTCACTGAAGCTTTCTTT. Translation: CSASLGRVTEAFF.

V usage is TRBV9 and J usage is TRBJ2-1, with TRBD2 identical over 9 bases. Looked up from germline, CDR1 is SGDLS and CDR2 is YYNGEE. V trimming: 0 bases; J trimming: 5 bases; junction bases outside the gene matches: 3. The CDR3 is made up of 15 amino acids. This CDR3 reads CASSVDQRGDNEQFF. CDR3 nucleotides: TGTGCCAGCAGCGTAGACCAGCGGGGGGACAATGAGCAGTTCTTC. Together with reference TRBV9 and TRBJ2-1, the CDR3 gives the full variable domain: DSGVTQTPKHLITATGQRVTLRCSPRSGDLSVYWYQQSLDQGLQFLIQYYNGEERAKGNILERFSAQQFPDLHSELNLSSLELGDSALYFCASSVDQRGDNEQFFGPGTRLTVL.

This rearrangement joins TRBV6-4 to TRBJ2-3; 13 nucleotides line up with TRBD2. The CDR3 is 16 amino acids. Germline V gene data show CDR1 as MRHNA and CDR2 as SNTAGT. With 6 bases clipped from V and 2 bases from J, the junction kept 5 bases outside the gene matches. DNA for the CDR3: TGTGCCAGCAGCCTGACTAGCGGGGGGAACACAGATACGCAGTATTTT. Protein product: CASSLTSGGNTDTQYF.